One and the same sample provided the 19 T cell receptor beta chains below, sequenced in a study of tissue T cells after allogeneic stem cell transplantation. Sample time point: mouse harvest day 7 after allogeneic transplant. The graft held 10^6 splenic CD5+ T cells and 10^7 T-cell-depleted bone marrow cells. Here immunoSEQ multiplex PCR was the method, and the copy in TCRdb shows in-frame clones only, minus some. The sample holds around 7,700 clones, roughly half seen once. Sequences were obtained from gut tissue. Receptor source: a female BALB/c mouse given C57BL/6 T cells with graft-versus-host disease after an allogeneic hematopoietic cell transplant.

This clone was found a few times. Gene labels here are mouse ones. The read finishes 1 residue shy of the CDR3 end, and the germline J gene is used to complete it. The rearrangement uses TRBV17 and TRBJ2-1; 11 bases are shared with TRBD2. This CDR3 is built from 15 residues. CDR1 and CDR2 (germline): MNHDT, YYDKIL. Trimming cost V 3 bases and J 4 bases; bases outside gene matches: 2. CDR3 protein: CASSRGDWGYAEQFF. The CDR3 bases that were read are TGTGCTAGCAGTAGGGGGGACTGGGGGTATGCTGAGCAGTTC.

As concerns this clone: Gene names and germline refer to mouse. The CDR3 spells CASSDGGSQDTQYF. The CDR3 bases that were read are TGTGCCAGCAGTGATGGTGGGTCTCAAGACACCCAGTAC. The chain is built from TRBV13-3 and TRBJ2-5, with unresolved D. The read finishes 1 residue shy of the CDR3 end, and the germline J gene is used to complete it. The CDR3 loop spans 14 amino acids. Germline V lookup: CDR1 NNHDY, CDR2 SYVADS. Between the trimmed V and J ends, which lost 0 bases and 3 bases, there was a span of 8 bases.

This clone appeared once. The gene names given are mouse names. Read sequence stops 1 residue before the CDR3 end, and the germline J gene provides the missing end. The chain uses TRBV13-3 and TRBJ2-5, with D unclear. V dropped 2 bases and J dropped 0 bases, with 1 base sitting between them. Germline values: CDR1 NNHDY, CDR2 SYVADS. The CDR3 is 12 residues long. The CDR3 sequence: CASSDNQDTQYF. Partial CDR3 DNA: TGTGCCAGCAGTGACAACCAAGACACCCAGTAC.

About this clone: All gene names here are mouse names. The CDR3 end falls 1 residue outside the read, so it is completed with the germline J gene. The rearrangement links TRBV13-1 to TRBJ1-1; possibly TRBD1 for D (5 bases). CDR1 and CDR2 (germline): NSHNY, SYGAGN. Trimming shortened V by 4 bases and J by 1 base, and 8 bases separated the two germline ends. There are 13 residues in the CDR3. CDR3 residues: CASSRGGNTEVFF. The part of the CDR3 DNA that was read is TGTGCCAGCAGTAGGGGAGGGAACACAGAAGTCTTC.

The table lists this clone with a count of one. Germline and genes here are mouse. The read falls 1 residue short of the CDR3 end, and the missing part is taken from the germline J gene. The chain joins TRBV26 to TRBJ1-4; 9 positions agree with TRBD1. The germline V gene has CDR1 KGHPV and CDR2 FQNQEV (reference sequence). V shed 4 bases, J shed 3 bases, and the junction held 6 bases outside the gene matches. The CDR3 has 16 amino acids. The covered CDR3 bases are TGTGCCAGCAGTCCTCACAGGGGGCGTACCAACGAAAGATTATTT. It encodes CASSPHRGRTNERLF. The whole CDR3 sequence reads CASSPHRGRTNERLFF.

Turning to this clone: The genes and germline here are from mouse. The read finishes 1 residue shy of the CDR3 end, and the germline J gene is used to complete it. The chain uses TRBV3 and TRBJ2-5; the match to TRBD1 covers 9 bases. Germline assignment: CDR1 SNHLY and CDR2 FYNGKV (reference sequence). Trimming took 6 bases from V and 4 from J; bases not matched to a gene: 2. The CDR3 sequence is 13 residues long. The DNA read from the CDR3 is TGTGCCAGCAGGGGACAGGGAAAAGACACCCAGTAC. Translating gives CASRGQGKDTQY. The CDR3 in its entirety is CASRGQGKDTQYF.

Points on this clone: Gene names are mouse gene names. The read comes to an end 1 residue before the CDR3 does, leaving the germline J gene to fill in the end. Different DNA sequences within this sample yield the same CDR3. This chain joins TRBV16 and TRBJ2-7, with 10 bases fitting TRBD2. The trim removed 2 bases at V and 3 bases at J, leaving 1 base unmatched. The CDR3 has 14 amino acids. Germline V lookup: CDR1 SGHSA, CDR2 FRNQAP. The DNA read from the CDR3 is TGTGCAAGCAGCTTAACTGGGGGGGGCTATGAACAGTAC. Translation: CASSLTGGGYEQY. In full, the CDR3 is CASSLTGGGYEQYF.

This clone occurred a few times. All gene names here are mouse names. The sequenced fragment ends 1 residue before the CDR3 boundary, so the rest is inferred from the germline J gene. The chain recombines TRBV13-2 with TRBJ1-6; 9 nucleotides agree with TRBD1. TRBJ1-6 is an open reading frame, and its role is uncertain. Per the germline V gene, CDR1 is NNHNN and CDR2 is SYGAGS (reference sequence). After removal of 7 bases from V and 3 bases from J, the junction contained 2 bases not matched to a gene. There are 14 residues in the CDR3. CDR3 DNA (partial): TGTGCCAGCCGGGACAGGGTCTATAATTCGCCCCTCTAC. This codes for CASRDRVYNSPLY. The whole CDR3 reads CASRDRVYNSPLYF.

On this clone: Gene names are mouse gene names. Read data end 1 residue before the CDR3 end; the end is taken from the germline J gene. V gene TRBV19 combines with J gene TRBJ2-1; TRBD1 is a possible D gene (5 bases). Per germline, CDR1 FNHDT and CDR2 SITEND (reference sequence). The CDR3 has 12 residues. V lost 5 bases to trimming and J lost 6 bases, with 9 bases between them. CDR3 region: CASRGEPAEQFF. The part of the CDR3 DNA that was read is TGTGCCAGCAGAGGGGAGCCTGCTGAGCAGTTC.

A remark on this clone: Each gene name is a mouse one. Sequencing ends 1 residue short of the CDR3 end; the germline J gene provides the rest. The V call is TRBV15, the J call TRBJ2-4; 7 bases line up with TRBD1. V lost 4 bases to trimming and J lost 4 bases; unmatched junction nucleotides: 2. CDR3 length: 13 residues. Germline values: CDR1 SGHND, CDR2 FRSKSL. CDR3 in amino acids: CASSYRGENTLYF. The part of the CDR3 DNA that was read is TGTGCCAGCAGTTACAGGGGCGAAAACACCTTGTAC.

This clone was observed a few times. Germline and genes here are mouse. The CDR3 goes on 1 residue after the read ends, and that part is filled in from the germline J gene. The rearrangement joins TRBV2 to TRBJ2-3, with unresolved D. V was cut by 4 bases and J by 1 base, with 12 bases left in between. The CDR3 is 15 residues long. Per germline, CDR1 LGHNA and CDR2 YSYQKL. CDR3 bases read: TGTGCCAGCAGCCTCGGGAGGCAGGGTGCAGAAACGCTGTAT. Its translation is CASSLGRQGAETLY. The full CDR3 sequence reads CASSLGRQGAETLYF.

Concerning this clone: The germline and genes are mouse ones. The read terminates 1 residue ahead of where the CDR3 ends, so the germline J gene completes it. V gene TRBV5 combines with J gene TRBJ1-4, with D maybe TRBD1 (5 bases). In germline, CDR1 is LGHNA, CDR2 YNLKQL (reference sequence). Between the trimmed V and J ends, which lost 0 bases and 1 base, there was a span of 9 bases. The CDR3 totals 16 residues. The part of the CDR3 DNA that was read is TGTGCCAGCAGCCAAGAAAGGACATCTTCCAACGAAAGATTATTT. Translating gives CASSQERTSSNERLF. The full CDR3 is CASSQERTSSNERLFF.

This clone was recorded a few times. The gene symbols are mouse symbols. The CDR3 sequence is CASGVTGGGNTLYF. The CDR3 DNA, read in part, is TGTGCCAGCGGGGTCACAGGGGGGGGAAACACCTTGTAC. The chain uses TRBV13-2 and TRBJ2-4, with D perhaps matching TRBD1 (8 bases). The CDR3 is cut off 1 residue early in the read; its end comes from the germline J gene. The germline V gene has CDR1 NNHNN and CDR2 SYGAGS (reference sequence). CDR3 length equals 14 residues. V lost 5 bases to trimming and J lost 5 bases, with 15 bases between them.

For this clone: Mouse gene names apply. The read falls 1 residue short of the CDR3 end, and the missing part is taken from the germline J gene. This chain links TRBV13-1 with TRBJ2-5, with TRBD2 identical over 7 bases. J gave up 1 base and V 5 bases, and 4 bases lay outside the gene matches. The CDR3 consists of 14 residues. Germline CDR1 reads NSHNY; CDR2 reads SYGAGN. CDR3: CASSVTGDQDTQYF. CDR3 DNA, as far as it was read: TGTGCCAGCAGCGTCACTGGGGACCAAGACACCCAGTAC.

This clone ranks as large. Mouse names are used for the genes. The CDR3 end is not reached by the read, which stops 1 residue before it; the germline J gene fills it in. V and J are TRBV13-3 and TRBJ2-7; D gene ambiguous. Germline V lookup: CDR1 NNHDY, CDR2 SYVADS. CDR3 length: 12 amino acids. Between the trimmed V and J ends, which lost 1 base and 0 bases, there was a span of 2 bases. The CDR3 loop is CASSDSSYEQYF. The part of the CDR3 DNA that was read is TGTGCCAGCAGTGATAGCTCCTATGAACAGTAC.

This clone was detected a few times. The gene symbols are mouse symbols. The CDR3 sequence is CSSSQSRERLFF. The sequenced part of the CDR3 DNA is TGCTCCAGCAGTCAATCGAGGGAAAGATTATTT. This chain connects TRBV23 to TRBJ1-4; the tabulated D call, TRBD1, remains unverified against the DNA. Coverage ceases 1 residue before the CDR3 finishes, and the germline J gene fills in the end. Germline assignment: CDR1 KGHTA and CDR2 FQNQQP. The CDR3 loop spans 12 amino acids. The variable domain in full, completed from reference TRBV23 and TRBJ1-4, reads DAAVTQKPRYLIKMKGQEAEMKCIPEKGHTAVFWYQQKQSKELKFLIYFQNQQPLDQIDMVKERFSAVCPSSSLCSLGIRTCEAEDSALYLCSSSQSRERLFFGHGTKLSVL.

This clone was counted between two and nine times. The genes and germline here are from mouse. The read comes to an end 1 residue before the CDR3 does, leaving the germline J gene to fill in the end. The chain carries TRBV5 and TRBJ1-3; TRBD1 might be the D (6 bases). Between the trimmed V and J ends, which lost 0 bases and 0 bases, there was a span of 9 bases. The germline V gene has CDR1 LGHNA and CDR2 YNLKQL (reference sequence). This CDR3 has 16 amino acids. The CDR3 protein is CASSQDQGYSGNTLYF. CDR3 bases read: TGTGCCAGCAGCCAAGATCAGGGGTATTCTGGAAATACGCTCTAT.

With regard to this clone: The genes and germline here are from mouse. Coverage ceases 1 residue before the CDR3 finishes, and the germline J gene fills in the end. The chain employs TRBV12-2 and TRBJ2-5, with 11 bases identical to TRBD2. The CDR3 extends over 16 amino acids. CDR1 SGHLS and CDR2 HYDKME come from the germline V gene. The V segment lost 4 bases and the J segment 0 bases; nucleotides outside the gene matches: 5. The CDR3 bases that were read are TGTGCCAGCTCACTCGGGACTGGGGGTAACCAAGACACCCAGTAC. This codes for CASSLGTGGNQDTQY. The complete CDR3 sequence is CASSLGTGGNQDTQYF.

As for this clone: These gene names are mouse names. The observed sequence ends 1 residue before the CDR3 terminus, with the missing tail filled in from the germline J gene. The chain is built from TRBV3 and TRBJ2-5, with 9 bases fitting TRBD2. CDR1 is SNHLY and CDR2 is FYNGKV in the germline V gene (reference sequence). The CDR3 consists of 17 residues. J was trimmed by 0 bases and V by 4 bases; bases with no gene match: 8. The sequenced part of the CDR3 DNA is TGTGCCAGCAGCTCCTCTTGGGGGGGCGTTAACCAAGACACCCAGTAC. The encoded protein is CASSSSWGGVNQDTQY. The full CDR3 sequence reads CASSSSWGGVNQDTQYF.